These 13 T cell receptor beta chains came from one sample sequenced in a study of blood T cell repertoires in COVID-19. Some clones are missing from TCRdb's copy, which holds only in-frame ones; the method was immunoSEQ multiplex PCR. In the table there are fewer than 250,000 clones, about 88% of which are singletons. Sequencing used peripheral blood. Receptors were obtained from a woman aged 60-75 years with acute or convalescent COVID-19.

The V gene is TRBV19, the J gene TRBJ2-3; TRBD2 matches at 12 bases. Germline V lookup: CDR1 LNHDA, CDR2 SQIVND (reference sequence). The CDR3 sequence is 17 residues long. The V and J ends lost 8 bases and 2 bases, in that order; junction bases with no gene match: 11. The DNA of the CDR3 is TGTGCCAGTCACGAAGGGGCTAGCGGGAGGGTCACAGATACGCAGTATTTT. Translation gives CASHEGASGRVTDTQYF. Supplemented by reference TRBV19 and TRBJ2-3, the full variable domain reads DGGITQSPKYLFRKEGQNVTLSCEQNLNHDAMYWYRQDPGQGLRLIYYSQIVNDFQKGDIAEGYSVSREKKESFPLTVTSAQKNPTAFYLCASHEGASGRVTDTQYFGPGTRLTVL.

The chain joins TRBV18 to TRBJ1-4; D is unclear. Germline V gene data show CDR1 as KGHSH and CDR2 as LQKENI. V lost 5 bases and J 11 bases, leaving 9 bases between the germline ends. This CDR3 region has 11 residues. CDR3 in amino acids: CASSEAGKLFF. The CDR3 bases are TGTGCCAGCTCAGAAGCCGGGAAACTGTTTTTT.

This chain uses TRBV3-1 (or the pseudogene TRBV3-2) with TRBJ2-1; possible D gene TRBD2, 6 bases. The V gene lost 3 bases and the J gene lost 3 bases, with 15 bases spanning the gap. This CDR3 spans 16 amino acids. CDR1 and CDR2 from the germline V gene are LGHDT and YNNKEL (reference sequence). For the CDR3, the DNA is TGTGCCAGCAGCCAGCGTAGGACGGGGGACTACAATGAGCAGTTCTTC. Residues: CASSQRRTGDYNEQFF.

The chain links TRBV6-5 to TRBJ2-7; TRBD1 aligns across 8 bases. The CDR3 is made up of 12 amino acids. Losses at the gene ends were 6 bases for V and 6 bases for J; bases not matched to a gene: 4. Germline V gives CDR1 MNHEY, CDR2 SVGAGI. This CDR3 reads CASSRGQGEQYF. CDR3 sequence (DNA): TGTGCCAGCAGCAGGGGGCAGGGCGAGCAGTACTTC.

J is TRBJ2-3 and V is TRBV2; tentatively, D is TRBD1 (6 bases). Germline V CDR1 and CDR2: SNHLY, FYNNEI. Trimming shortened V by 2 bases and J by 8 bases, and 14 bases separated the two germline ends. The CDR3 has 14 residues. The CDR3 nucleotides read TGTGCCAGCAGTGAAAACAGGGTGGTCGCTACGCAGTATTTT. It encodes CASSENRVVATQYF.

This clone turned up a few times. This chain joins TRBV5-1 and TRBJ1-4; 11 bases map to TRBD1. This CDR3 contains 17 residues. V trimming: 0 bases; J trimming: 3 bases; junction bases outside the gene matches: 4. The germline V gene encodes CDR1 SGHRS and CDR2 YFSETQ. The CDR3 sequence: CASSLGTGGISNEKLFF. The CDR3 DNA reads TGCGCCAGCAGCTTGGGGACAGGGGGCATTTCTAATGAAAAACTGTTTTTT.

The genes are TRBV19 and TRBJ2-7; D gene uncertain. V was trimmed by 6 bases and J by 0 bases, leaving 12 bases between them. The CDR3 is 14 amino acids. Germline loops: CDR1 LNHDA, CDR2 SQIVND (reference sequence). The CDR3: CASSVHGGSYEQYF. The DNA for the CDR3 is TGTGCCAGTAGCGTCCATGGCGGCTCCTACGAGCAGTACTTC.

This sequence joins TRBV7-9 and TRBJ1-1; D gene unclear. This CDR3 contains 16 residues. Germline assignment: CDR1 SEHNR and CDR2 FQNEAQ (reference sequence). Trimming took off 1 base at V and 10 bases at J, with 22 bases between the two ends. CDR3 sequence (DNA): TGTGCCAGCAGCTTAGACGTGGGCCGTGGGTCTATTGGAGCTTTCTTT. As protein: CASSLDVGRGSIGAFF.

This chain uses TRBV24-1 with TRBJ1-2; no firm D call. The CDR3 is 12 residues long. V was shortened by 1 base and J by 9 bases, with 8 bases between the two germline ends. The germline V gene has CDR1 KGHDR and CDR2 SFDVKD. Written as DNA, the CDR3 is TGTGCCACCAGTGATTTTGGGGAGAGCTACACCTTC. This encodes CATSDFGESYTF.

The V call is TRBV5-1, the J call TRBJ2-7; D not resolved. In germline, CDR1 is SGHRS, CDR2 YFSETQ. The CDR3 sequence is 13 residues long. The V end lost 0 bases, the J end lost 3 bases, and 7 bases lay between the germline ends. The DNA of the CDR3 is TGCGCCAGCAGCTTGGGACTTCTCTACGAGCAGTACTTC. As protein: CASSLGLLYEQYF. The complete variable domain, with remaining parts taken from reference TRBV5-1 and TRBJ2-7, reads KAGVTQTPRYLIKTRGQQVTLSCSPISGHRSVSWYQQTPGQGLQFLFEYFSETQRNKGNFPGRFSGRQFSNSRSEMNVSTLELGDSALYLCASSLGLLYEQYFGPGTRLTVT.

V usage is TRBV28 and J usage is TRBJ2-1; D is unresolved. V was trimmed by 2 bases and J by 9 bases, leaving 11 bases between them. From germline, CDR1 is MDHEN and CDR2 SYDVKM. The CDR3 covers 13 residues. CDR3 DNA sequence: TGTGCCAGCAGTTTAAGCTCCCGTCGTGAGCAGTTCTTC. Its translation is CASSLSSRREQFF.

V usage is TRBV19 and J usage is TRBJ2-2; D may be TRBD1 (6 bases). V lost 8 bases, J lost 2 bases, and 15 bases lay in between. The CDR3 consists of 15 residues. Per the germline V gene, CDR1 is LNHDA and CDR2 is SQIVND (reference sequence). This CDR3 reads CASGFRDTNTGELFF. Here the CDR3 DNA reads TGTGCCAGTGGATTCCGGGACACAAACACCGGGGAGCTGTTTTTT.

The chain has TRBV30 and TRBJ2-3; tentative D call: TRBD1 (5 bases). Germline CDR1 GTSNPN, CDR2 SVGIG (reference sequence). The CDR3 spans 11 residues. V was pared by 4 bases and J by 4 bases, with 6 bases between. This CDR3 reads CAWTRADTQYF. CDR3 DNA sequence: TGTGCCTGGACCAGGGCAGATACGCAGTATTTT.